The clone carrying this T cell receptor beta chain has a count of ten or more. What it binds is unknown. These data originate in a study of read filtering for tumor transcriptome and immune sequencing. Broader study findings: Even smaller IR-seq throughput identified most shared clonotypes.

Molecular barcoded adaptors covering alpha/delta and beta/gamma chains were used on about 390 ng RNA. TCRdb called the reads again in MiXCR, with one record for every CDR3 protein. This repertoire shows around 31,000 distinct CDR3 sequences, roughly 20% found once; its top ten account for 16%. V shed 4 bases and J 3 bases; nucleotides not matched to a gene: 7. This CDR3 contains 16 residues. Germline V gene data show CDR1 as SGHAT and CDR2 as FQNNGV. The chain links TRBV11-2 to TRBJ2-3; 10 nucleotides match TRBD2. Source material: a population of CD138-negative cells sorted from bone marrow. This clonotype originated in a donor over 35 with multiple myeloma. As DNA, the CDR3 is TGTGCCAGCAGCTACCCGACTAGCGGGTTAACAGATACGCAGTATTTT. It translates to CASSYPTSGLTDTQYF.